The rows below give T cell receptor beta chains drawn from one sample of a study of shared clonotypes between healthy human individuals. TCRdb's copy holds only in-frame clones and misses some; the assay was immunoSEQ multiplex PCR. The table lists some 2 million clones, roughly 95% of them singletons. Specimen: naive CD8+ T cells sorted from blood. The receptors originated from a man aged 18 to 35 in good health. CDR3s include the opening cysteine and the closing phenylalanine or tryptophan. The D gene is left open where the match is weak. Some rows mark clone size as missing; the rest say once, few, many or name a class of expanded clone.

size | J | D | V | DNA | CDR3
NA | TRBJ2-5 | NA | TRBV6-5 | TGTGCCAGCAGTTGGGACGCCCAAGAGACCCAGTACTTC | CASSWDAQETQYF
NA | TRBJ2-2 | TRBD2 | TRBV2 | TGTGCCAGCGTAGGACTAGCCGGGGAGCTGTTTTTT | CASVGLAGELFF
NA | TRBJ2-1 | NA | TRBV25-1 | TGTGCCAGCAGTGAATTGGAGGGAGGCAATGAGCAGTTCTTC | CASSELEGGNEQFF
NA | TRBJ2-7 | NA | TRBV7-3 | TGTGCCAGCAGCCCCCACTCCGATTACTACGAGCAGTACTTC | CASSPHSDYYEQYF
NA | TRBJ2-1 | NA | TRBV5-5 | TGTGCCAGCAGCGTCTGGACCGACTACAATGAGCAGTTCTTC | CASSVWTDYNEQFF
NA | TRBJ2-7 | TRBD1 | TRBV27 | TGTGCCAGCCGGCCCTCTTTGACAGGGAGCTCCTACGAGCAGTACTTC | CASRPSLTGSSYEQYF
NA | TRBJ2-7 | NA | TRBV7-6 | TGTGCCAGCGGAGAATACAACGAGCAGTACTTC | CASGEYNEQYF
NA | TRBJ1-6 | TRBD1 | TRBV10-3 | TGTGCCCCCAGGGGGCACGGGAATTCACCCCTCCACTTT | CAPRGHGNSPLHF
NA | TRBJ2-5 | NA | TRBV7-9 | TGTGCCAGCAGCTTACCTTCGTACCAAGAGACCCAGTACTTC | CASSLPSYQETQYF
NA | TRBJ2-2 | NA | TRBV5-1 | TGCGCCAGCAGCTTGACAGGGCTCGGGAACGGGGAGCTGTTTTTT | CASSLTGLGNGELFF
once | TRBJ1-2 | NA | TRBV6-5 | TGTGCCAGCAGTGATTGGGGGGAGGACTATGGCTACACCTTC | CASSDWGEDYGYTF